The clone carrying this T cell receptor (beta chain) was counted a single time. CDR1 SQVTM and CDR2 ANQGSEA come from the germline V gene. The CDR3 has 15 amino acids. The V end was cut by 1 base, the J end by 3 bases, with 15 bases between. These data come from a study of identifying expanded T cells in peripheral blood. Assay used: immunoSEQ multiplex PCR; TCRdb lists only in-frame clones, some missing. The repertoire holds about 100,000 clones, with about 89% as singletons. The sequencing sample was made of blood. This clonotype originated in a person aged 18 to 75 in good health. The genes are TRBV29-1 and TRBJ1-1; no definite D call. Here the CDR3 DNA reads TGCAGCGTTGAAGGTCGGCGGGTCATGGACACTGAAGCTTTCTTT. This translates into CSVEGRRVMDTEAFF.